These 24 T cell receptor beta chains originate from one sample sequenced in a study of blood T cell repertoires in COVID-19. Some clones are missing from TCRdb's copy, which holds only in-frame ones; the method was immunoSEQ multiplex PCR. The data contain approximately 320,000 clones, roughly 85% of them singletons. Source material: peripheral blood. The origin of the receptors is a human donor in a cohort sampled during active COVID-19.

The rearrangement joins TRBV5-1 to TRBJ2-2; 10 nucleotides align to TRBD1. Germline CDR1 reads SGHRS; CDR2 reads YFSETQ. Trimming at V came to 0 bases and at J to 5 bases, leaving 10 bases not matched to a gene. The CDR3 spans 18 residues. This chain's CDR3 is CASSLGRDRGLLTGELFF. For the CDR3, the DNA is TGCGCCAGCAGCTTGGGGCGTGACAGGGGGCTACTGACCGGGGAGCTGTTTTTT.

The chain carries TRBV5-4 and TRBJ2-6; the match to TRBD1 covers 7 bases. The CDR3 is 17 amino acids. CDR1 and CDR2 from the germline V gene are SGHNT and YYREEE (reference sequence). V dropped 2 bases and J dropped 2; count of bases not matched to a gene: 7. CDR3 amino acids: CASSFPQGQPGANVLTF. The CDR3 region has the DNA TGTGCCAGCAGCTTTCCCCAGGGACAGCCTGGGGCCAACGTCCTGACTTTC.

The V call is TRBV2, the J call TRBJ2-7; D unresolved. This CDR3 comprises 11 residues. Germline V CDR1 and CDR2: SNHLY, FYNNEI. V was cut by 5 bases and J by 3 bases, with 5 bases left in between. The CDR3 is CASSPGYEQYF. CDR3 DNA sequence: TGTGCCAGCAGTCCCGGCTACGAGCAGTACTTC. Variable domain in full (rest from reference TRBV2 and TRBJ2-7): EPEVTQTPSHQVTQMGQEVILRCVPISNHLYFYWYRQILGQKVEFLVSFYNNEISEKSEIFDDQFSVERPDGSNFTLKIRSTKLEDSAMYFCASSPGYEQYFGPGTRLTVT.

The CDR3 bases are TGTGCCAGCAACGAGGAGGGAATAACCTACGAGCAGTACTTC. Residues: CASNEEGITYEQYF. J is TRBJ2-7 and V is TRBV6-5; D is perhaps TRBD2 (6 bases). V was shortened by 7 bases and J by 2 bases, with 15 bases between the two germline ends. This CDR3 comprises 14 residues. Germline values: CDR1 MNHEY, CDR2 SVGAGI.

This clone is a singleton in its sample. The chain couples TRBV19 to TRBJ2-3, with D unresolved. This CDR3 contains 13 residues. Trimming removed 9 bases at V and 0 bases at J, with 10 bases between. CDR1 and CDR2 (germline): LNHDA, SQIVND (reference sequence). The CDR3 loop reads CASTMASTDTQYF. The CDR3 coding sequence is TGTGCCAGCACTATGGCTAGCACAGATACGCAGTATTTT.

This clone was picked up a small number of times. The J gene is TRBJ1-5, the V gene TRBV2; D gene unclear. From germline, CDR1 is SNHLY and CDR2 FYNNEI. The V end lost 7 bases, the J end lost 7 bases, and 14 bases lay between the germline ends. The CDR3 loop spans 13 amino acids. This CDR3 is CASMREARQPQHF. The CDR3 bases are TGTGCCAGCATGCGAGAGGCACGGCAGCCCCAGCATTTT.

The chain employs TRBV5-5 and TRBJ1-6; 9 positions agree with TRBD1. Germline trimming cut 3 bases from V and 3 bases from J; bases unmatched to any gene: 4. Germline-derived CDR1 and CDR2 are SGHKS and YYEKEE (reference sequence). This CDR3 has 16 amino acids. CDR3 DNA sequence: TGTGCCAGCAGCTCGGGACAGGGTTACTATAATTCACCCCTCCACTTT. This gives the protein CASSSGQGYYNSPLHF. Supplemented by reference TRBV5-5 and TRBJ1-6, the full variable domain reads DAGVTQSPTHLIKTRGQQVTLRCSPISGHKSVSWYQQVLGQGPQFIFQYYEKEERGRGNFPDRFSARQFPNYSSELNVNALLLGDSALYLCASSSGQGYYNSPLHFGNGTRLTVT.

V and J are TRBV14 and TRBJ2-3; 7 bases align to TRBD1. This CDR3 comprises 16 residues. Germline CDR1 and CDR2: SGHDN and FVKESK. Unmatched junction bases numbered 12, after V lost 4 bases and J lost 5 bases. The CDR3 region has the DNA TGTGCCAGCAGCCTAGAAAGGGGGCTAATAGGAGATACGCAGTATTTT. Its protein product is CASSLERGLIGDTQYF.

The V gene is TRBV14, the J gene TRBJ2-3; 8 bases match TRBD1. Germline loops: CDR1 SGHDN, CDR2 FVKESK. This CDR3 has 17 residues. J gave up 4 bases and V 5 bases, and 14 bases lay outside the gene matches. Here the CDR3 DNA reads TGTGCCAGCAGCGCTAAGTTGACAGGGGTTTCCTCAGATACGCAGTATTTT. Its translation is CASSAKLTGVSSDTQYF.

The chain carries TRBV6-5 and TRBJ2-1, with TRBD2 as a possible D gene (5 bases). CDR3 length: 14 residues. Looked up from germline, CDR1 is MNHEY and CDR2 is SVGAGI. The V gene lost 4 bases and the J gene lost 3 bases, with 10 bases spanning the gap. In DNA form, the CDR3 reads TGTGCCAGCAGTTCCCTACTAGGCTACAATGAGCAGTTCTTC. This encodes CASSSLLGYNEQFF.

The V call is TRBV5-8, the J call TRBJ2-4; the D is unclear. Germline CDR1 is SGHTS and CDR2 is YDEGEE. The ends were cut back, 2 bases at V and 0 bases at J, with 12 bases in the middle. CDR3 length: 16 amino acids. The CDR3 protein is CASSLDLLIAKNIQYF. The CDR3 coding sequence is TGTGCCAGCAGCTTAGACTTACTTATAGCCAAAAACATTCAGTACTTC. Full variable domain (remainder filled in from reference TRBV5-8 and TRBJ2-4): EAGVTQSPTHLIKTRGQQATLRCSPISGHTSVYWYQQALGLGLQFLLWYDEGEERNRGNFPPRFSGRQFPNYSSELNVNALELEDSALYLCASSLDLLIAKNIQYFGAGTRLSVL.

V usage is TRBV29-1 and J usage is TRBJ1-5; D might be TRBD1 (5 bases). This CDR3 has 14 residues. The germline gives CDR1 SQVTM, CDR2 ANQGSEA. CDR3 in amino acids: CSATQGYSNQPQHF. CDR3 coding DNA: TGCAGTGCAACTCAGGGCTATAGCAATCAGCCCCAGCATTTT.

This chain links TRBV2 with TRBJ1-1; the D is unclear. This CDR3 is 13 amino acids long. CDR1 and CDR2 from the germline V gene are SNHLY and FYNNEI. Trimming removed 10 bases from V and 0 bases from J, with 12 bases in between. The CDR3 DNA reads TGTGCCATCTTTGGGCCGATGAACACTGAAGCTTTCTTT. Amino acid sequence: CAIFGPMNTEAFF.

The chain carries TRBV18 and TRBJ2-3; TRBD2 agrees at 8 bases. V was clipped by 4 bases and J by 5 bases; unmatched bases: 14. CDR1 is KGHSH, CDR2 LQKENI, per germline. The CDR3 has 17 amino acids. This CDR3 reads CASSRVPVSSGRDTQYF. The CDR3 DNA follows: TGTGCCAGCTCACGCGTACCCGTATCTAGCGGGCGAGATACGCAGTATTTT.

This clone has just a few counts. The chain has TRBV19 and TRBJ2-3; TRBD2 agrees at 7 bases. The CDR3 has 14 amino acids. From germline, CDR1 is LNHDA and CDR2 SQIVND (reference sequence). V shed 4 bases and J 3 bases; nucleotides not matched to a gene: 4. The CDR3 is CASSTLAETDTQYF. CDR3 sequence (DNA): TGTGCCAGTAGTACCCTAGCGGAAACAGATACGCAGTATTTT.

The CDR3 here is CASDRGYEQYF. The CDR3 nucleotides are TGTGCCAGCGACAGGGGGTACGAGCAGTACTTC. This chain joins TRBV2 and TRBJ2-7, with 9 bases matching TRBD1. V trimming: 8 bases; J trimming: 4 bases; junction bases outside the gene matches: 0. Germline CDR1 SNHLY, CDR2 FYNNEI. The CDR3 runs 11 residues.

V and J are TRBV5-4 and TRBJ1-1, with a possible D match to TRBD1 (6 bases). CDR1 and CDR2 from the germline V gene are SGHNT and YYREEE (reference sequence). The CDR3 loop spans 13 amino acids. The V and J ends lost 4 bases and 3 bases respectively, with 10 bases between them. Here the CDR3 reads CASSGGQYTEAFF. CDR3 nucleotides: TGTGCCAGCAGCGGTGGACAGTACACTGAAGCTTTCTTT.

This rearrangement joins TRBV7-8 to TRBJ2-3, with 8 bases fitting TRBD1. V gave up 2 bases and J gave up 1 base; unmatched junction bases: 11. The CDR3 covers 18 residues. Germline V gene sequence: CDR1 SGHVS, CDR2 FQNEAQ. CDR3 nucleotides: TGTGCCAGCAGCTTAAATAGGGGGGACAGGAGGCGCACAGATACGCAGTATTTT. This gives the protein CASSLNRGDRRRTDTQYF.

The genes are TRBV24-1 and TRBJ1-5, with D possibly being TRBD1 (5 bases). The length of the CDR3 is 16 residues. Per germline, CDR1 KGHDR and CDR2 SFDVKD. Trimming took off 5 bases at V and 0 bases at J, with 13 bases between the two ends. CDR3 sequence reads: CATSGGGFYSNQPQHF. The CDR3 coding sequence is TGTGCCACCAGTGGTGGGGGGTTCTATAGCAATCAGCCCCAGCATTTT.

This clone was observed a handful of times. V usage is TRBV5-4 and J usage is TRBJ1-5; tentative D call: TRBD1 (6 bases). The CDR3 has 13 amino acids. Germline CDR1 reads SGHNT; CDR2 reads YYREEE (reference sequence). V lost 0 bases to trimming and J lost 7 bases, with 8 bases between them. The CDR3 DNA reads TGTGCCAGCAGCTTGGACCAGGGGCAGCCCCAGCATTTT. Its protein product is CASSLDQGQPQHF. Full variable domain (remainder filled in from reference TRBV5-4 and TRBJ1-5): ETGVTQSPTHLIKTRGQQVTLRCSSQSGHNTVSWYQQALGQGPQFIFQYYREEENGRGNFPPRFSGLQFPNYSSELNVNALELDDSALYLCASSLDQGQPQHFGDGTRLSIL.

CDR3 sequence reads: CASSPRRISYEQYF. As DNA, the CDR3 is TGTGCCAGCAGCCCCCGTAGAATATCCTACGAGCAGTACTTC. The chain joins TRBV7-9 to TRBJ2-7; D is uncertain. Per germline, CDR1 SEHNR and CDR2 FQNEAQ (reference sequence). The CDR3 spans 14 residues. Trimming removed 5 bases from V and 1 base from J, with 12 bases in between. Supplemented by reference TRBV7-9 and TRBJ2-7, the full variable domain reads DTGVSQNPRHKITKRGQNVTFRCDPISEHNRLYWYRQTLGQGPEFLTYFQNEAQLEKSRLLSDRFSAERPKGSFSTLEIQRTEQGDSAMYLCASSPRRISYEQYFGPGTRLTVT.

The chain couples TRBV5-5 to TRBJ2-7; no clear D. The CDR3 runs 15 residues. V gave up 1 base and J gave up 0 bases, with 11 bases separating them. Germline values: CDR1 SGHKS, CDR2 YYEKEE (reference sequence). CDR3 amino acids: CASSLNLGFSYEQYF. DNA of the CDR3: TGTGCCAGCAGCTTGAATCTAGGCTTCTCCTACGAGCAGTACTTC.

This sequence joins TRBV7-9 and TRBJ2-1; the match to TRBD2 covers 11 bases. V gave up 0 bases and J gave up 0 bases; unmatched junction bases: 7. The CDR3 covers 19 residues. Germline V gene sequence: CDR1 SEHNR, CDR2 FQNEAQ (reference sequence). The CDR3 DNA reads TGTGCCAGCAGCTTAGCCCGACTAGCGGGGCCCAACTCCTACAATGAGCAGTTCTTC. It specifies CASSLARLAGPNSYNEQFF.

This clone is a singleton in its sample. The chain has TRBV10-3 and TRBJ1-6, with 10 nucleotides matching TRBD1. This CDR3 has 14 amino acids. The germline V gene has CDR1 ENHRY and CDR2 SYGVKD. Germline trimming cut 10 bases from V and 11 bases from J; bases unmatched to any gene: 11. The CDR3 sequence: CANRPGQGIAPLHF. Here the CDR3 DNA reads TGTGCCAACCGACCGGGACAGGGGATTGCACCCCTCCACTTT.